This entry lists 10 T cell receptor beta chains sequenced from one sample in a study of blood T cell repertoires in COVID-19. Generated by immunoSEQ multiplex PCR, the TCRdb table keeps only in-frame clones and is missing some. The sample gives about 130,000 clones, around 87% of which show up once; less than 2.5% is in the top ten. The source material was peripheral blood. Receptor source: a man aged 45-65 years with active COVID-19.

This sequence joins TRBV6-2 or TRBV6-3 and TRBJ2-3; D might be TRBD1 (6 bases). V lost 2 bases to trimming and J lost 4 bases, with 19 bases between them. The CDR3 is made up of 17 amino acids. Germline V gene lookup returns CDR1 MNHEY and CDR2 SVGEGT. CDR3 nucleotide sequence: TGTGCCAGCAGTTACCCACGAGGTGGGGGCGTGCCAGATACGCAGTATTTT. It is translated as CASSYPRGGGVPDTQYF.

This clone was recorded only once. The chain carries TRBV4-3 and TRBJ2-1; 7 nucleotides match TRBD2. The length of the CDR3 is 17 residues. Germline V lookup: CDR1 LGHNA, CDR2 YSLEER. The V segment lost 2 bases and the J segment 2 bases; nucleotides outside the gene matches: 9. DNA of the CDR3: TGCGCCAGCAGCCAAAATCCGCCTGGGGGGGCCTACAATGAGCAGTTCTTC. Translation gives CASSQNPPGGAYNEQFF.

This chain uses TRBV14 with TRBJ1-1; TRBD1 matches 8 bases. The CDR3 length is 14 residues. After removal of 4 bases from V and 1 base from J, the junction contained 2 bases not matched to a gene. Germline V gives CDR1 SGHDN, CDR2 FVKESK. CDR3 loop: CASSPGGWNTEAFF. CDR3 DNA sequence: TGTGCCAGCAGCCCAGGGGGCTGGAACACTGAAGCTTTCTTT.

The rearrangement links TRBV7-9 to TRBJ1-4; TRBD1 agrees at 8 bases. The CDR3 extends over 15 amino acids. CDR1 and CDR2 from the germline V gene are SEHNR and FQNEAQ (reference sequence). J gave up 8 bases and V 1 base, and 6 bases lay outside the gene matches. CDR3 region: CASSLGGTGIEKLFF. Here the CDR3 DNA reads TGTGCCAGCAGCTTAGGCGGGACAGGAATCGAAAAACTGTTTTTT.

V usage is TRBV5-4 and J usage is TRBJ1-1; TRBD1 matches 8 bases. This CDR3 comprises 13 residues. V lost 9 bases, J lost 5 bases, and 9 bases stayed unmatched. CDR1 is SGHNT, CDR2 YYREEE, per germline (reference sequence). CDR3 bases: TGTGCCATCCCGACAGGGGAGGGTACTGAAGCTTTCTTT. Its protein product is CAIPTGEGTEAFF.

The chain has TRBV7-9 and TRBJ1-4; D is ambiguous. The CDR3 contains 12 residues. Germline lookup yields CDR1 SEHNR and CDR2 FQNEAQ (reference sequence). Trimming stripped 1 base from V and 13 bases from J, with 10 bases between. The CDR3 is CASSLESRRLFF. The CDR3 DNA is TGTGCCAGCAGCTTAGAGAGTCGTAGACTGTTTTTT.

This chain links TRBV6-1 with TRBJ2-2; D unresolved. The V end lost 2 bases, the J end lost 10 bases, and 5 bases lay between the germline ends. CDR1 is MNHNS and CDR2 is SASEGT in the germline V gene. This CDR3 comprises 11 residues. The CDR3 bases are TGTGCCAGCAGTGAACCCGTGGAGCTGTTTTTT. Translating gives CASSEPVELFF.

The chain has TRBV5-1 and TRBJ1-6; perhaps TRBD1 as D (5 bases). Per the germline V gene, CDR1 is SGHRS and CDR2 is YFSETQ. The CDR3 sequence is 14 residues long. V lost 0 bases, J lost 10 bases, and 11 bases lay in between. The CDR3 reads CASSLASEGSPLHF. Here the CDR3 DNA reads TGCGCCAGCAGCTTGGCTTCGGAGGGGTCACCCCTCCACTTT.

This chain's CDR3 is CASSARQGSGNTIYF. CDR3 in DNA: TGTGCCAGCAGCGCCCGACAGGGTTCGGGAAACACCATATATTTT. V gene TRBV11-1 combines with J gene TRBJ1-3, with 7 nucleotides matching TRBD1. The V segment lost 5 bases and the J segment 4 bases; nucleotides outside the gene matches: 8. CDR1 SGHAT and CDR2 FQDESV come from the germline V gene (reference sequence). The CDR3 has 15 amino acids. Supplemented by reference TRBV11-1 and TRBJ1-3, the full variable domain reads EAEVAQSPRYKITEKSQAVAFWCDPISGHATLYWYRQILGQGPELLVQFQDESVVDDSQLPKDRFSAERLKGVDSTLKIQPAELGDSAMYLCASSARQGSGNTIYFGEGSWLTVV.

V is TRBV12-5 and J is TRBJ1-1; D is unresolved. V lost 5 bases and J 4 bases, leaving 14 bases between the germline ends. CDR1 is LGHNT, CDR2 FRNRAP, per germline. This CDR3 has 14 amino acids. This CDR3 is CASGARATGTEAFF. CDR3 coding DNA: TGTGCTAGTGGTGCGCGGGCTACCGGCACTGAAGCTTTCTTT.